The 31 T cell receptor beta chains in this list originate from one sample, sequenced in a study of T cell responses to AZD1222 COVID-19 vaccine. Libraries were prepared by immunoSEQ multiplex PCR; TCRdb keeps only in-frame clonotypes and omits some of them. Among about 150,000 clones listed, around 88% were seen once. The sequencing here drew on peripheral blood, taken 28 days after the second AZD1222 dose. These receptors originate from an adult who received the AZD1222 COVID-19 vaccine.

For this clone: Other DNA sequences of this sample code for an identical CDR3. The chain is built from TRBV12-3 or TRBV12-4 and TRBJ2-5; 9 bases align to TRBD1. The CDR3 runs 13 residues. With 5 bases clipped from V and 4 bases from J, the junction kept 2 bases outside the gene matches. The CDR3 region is CASSPTGGETQYF. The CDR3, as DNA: TGTGCCAGCAGTCCGACAGGGGGAGAGACCCAGTACTTC.

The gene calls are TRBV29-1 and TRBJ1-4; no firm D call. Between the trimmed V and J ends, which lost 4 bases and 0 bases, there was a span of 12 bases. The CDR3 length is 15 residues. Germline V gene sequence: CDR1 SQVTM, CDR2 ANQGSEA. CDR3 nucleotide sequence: TGCAGCGTTGCGTATCGTGGAGCAACTAATGAAAAACTGTTTTTT. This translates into CSVAYRGATNEKLFF.

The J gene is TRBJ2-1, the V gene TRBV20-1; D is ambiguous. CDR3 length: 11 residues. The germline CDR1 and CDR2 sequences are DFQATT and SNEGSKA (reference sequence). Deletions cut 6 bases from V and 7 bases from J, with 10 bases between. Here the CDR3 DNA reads TGCAGTGCGCCGGTCGGGAATGAGCAGTTCTTC. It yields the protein CSAPVGNEQFF.

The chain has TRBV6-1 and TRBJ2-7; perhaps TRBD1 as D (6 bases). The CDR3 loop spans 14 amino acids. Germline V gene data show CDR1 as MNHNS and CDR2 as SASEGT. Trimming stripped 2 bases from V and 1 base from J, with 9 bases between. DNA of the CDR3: TGTGCCAGCAGTGAACCCGACAGGTCCTACGAGCAGTACTTC. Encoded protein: CASSEPDRSYEQYF.

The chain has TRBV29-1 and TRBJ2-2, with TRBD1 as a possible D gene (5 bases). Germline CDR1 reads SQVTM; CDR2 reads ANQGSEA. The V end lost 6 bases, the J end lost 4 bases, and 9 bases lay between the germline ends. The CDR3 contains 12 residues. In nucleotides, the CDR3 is TGCAGCGTGTGGGGCCCCACCGGGGAGCTGTTTTTT. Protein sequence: CSVWGPTGELFF.

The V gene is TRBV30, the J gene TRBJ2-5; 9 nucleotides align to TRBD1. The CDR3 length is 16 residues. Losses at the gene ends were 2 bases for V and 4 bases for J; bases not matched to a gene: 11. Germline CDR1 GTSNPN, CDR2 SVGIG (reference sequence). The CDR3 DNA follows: TGTGCCTGGAGTCTAGGGGGACAGGGAATTGGAGAGACCCAGTACTTC. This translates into CAWSLGGQGIGETQYF.

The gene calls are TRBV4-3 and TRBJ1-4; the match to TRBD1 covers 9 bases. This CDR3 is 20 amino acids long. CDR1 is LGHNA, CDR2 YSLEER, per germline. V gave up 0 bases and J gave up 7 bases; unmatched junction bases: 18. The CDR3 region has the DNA TGCGCCAGCAGCCAAGATCTCTCCAGGACAGGGGACTCGGGACGTGAAAAACTGTTTTTT. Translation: CASSQDLSRTGDSGREKLFF.

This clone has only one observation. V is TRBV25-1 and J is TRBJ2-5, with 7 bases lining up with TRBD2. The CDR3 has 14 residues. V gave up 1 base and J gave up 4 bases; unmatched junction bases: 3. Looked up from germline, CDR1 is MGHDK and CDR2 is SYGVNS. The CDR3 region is CASSEWGGGETQYF. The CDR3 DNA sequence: TGTGCCAGCAGTGAATGGGGGGGAGGAGAGACCCAGTACTTC.

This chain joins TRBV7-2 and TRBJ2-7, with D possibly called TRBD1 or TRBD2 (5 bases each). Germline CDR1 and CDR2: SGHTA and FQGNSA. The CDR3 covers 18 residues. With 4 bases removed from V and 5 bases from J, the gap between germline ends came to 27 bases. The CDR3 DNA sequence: TGTGCCAGCAGCTCCGACGATGGGGGTCTTCCCCTACAGGACGAGCAGTACTTC. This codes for CASSSDDGGLPLQDEQYF.

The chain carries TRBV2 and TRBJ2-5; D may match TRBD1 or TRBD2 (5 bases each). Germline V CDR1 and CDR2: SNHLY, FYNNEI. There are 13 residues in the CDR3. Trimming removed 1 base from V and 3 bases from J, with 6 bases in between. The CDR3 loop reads CASSEVGEETQYF. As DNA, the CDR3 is TGTGCCAGCAGTGAAGTGGGGGAAGAGACCCAGTACTTC.

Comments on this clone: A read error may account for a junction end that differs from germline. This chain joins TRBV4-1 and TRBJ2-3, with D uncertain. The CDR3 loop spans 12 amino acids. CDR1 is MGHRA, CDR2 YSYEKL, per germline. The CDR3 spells CASGHIQDTQYF. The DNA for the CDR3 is TGCGCCAGCGGCCATATCCAAGATACGCAGTATTTT.

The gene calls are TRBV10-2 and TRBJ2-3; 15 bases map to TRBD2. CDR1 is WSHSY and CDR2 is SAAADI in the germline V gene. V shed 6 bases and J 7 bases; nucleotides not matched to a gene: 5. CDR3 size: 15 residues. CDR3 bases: TGCGCCAGCAGAGGGACTAGCGGGGGGCTAAATACGCAGTATTTT. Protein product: CASRGTSGGLNTQYF.

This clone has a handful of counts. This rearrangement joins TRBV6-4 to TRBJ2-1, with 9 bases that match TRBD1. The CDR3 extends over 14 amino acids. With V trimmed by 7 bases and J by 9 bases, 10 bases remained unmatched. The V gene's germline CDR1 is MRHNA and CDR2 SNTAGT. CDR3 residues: CASTGGTGGGEQFF. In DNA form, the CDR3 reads TGTGCCAGCACGGGTGGAACAGGGGGCGGTGAGCAGTTCTTC.

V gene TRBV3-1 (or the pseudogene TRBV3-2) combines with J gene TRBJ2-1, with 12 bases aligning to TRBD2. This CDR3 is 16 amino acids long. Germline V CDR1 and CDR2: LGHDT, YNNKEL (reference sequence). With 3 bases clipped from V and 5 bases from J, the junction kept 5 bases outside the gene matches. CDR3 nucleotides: TGTGCCAGCAGCCAGGCACTAGCGGGGGGAAACAATGAGCAGTTCTTC. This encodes CASSQALAGGNNEQFF.

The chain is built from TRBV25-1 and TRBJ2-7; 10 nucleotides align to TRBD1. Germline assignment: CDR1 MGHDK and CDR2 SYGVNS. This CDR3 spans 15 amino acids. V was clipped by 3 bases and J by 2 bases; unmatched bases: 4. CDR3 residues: CASSEDRGNPYEQYF. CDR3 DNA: TGTGCCAGCAGTGAGGACAGGGGGAATCCCTACGAGCAGTACTTC.

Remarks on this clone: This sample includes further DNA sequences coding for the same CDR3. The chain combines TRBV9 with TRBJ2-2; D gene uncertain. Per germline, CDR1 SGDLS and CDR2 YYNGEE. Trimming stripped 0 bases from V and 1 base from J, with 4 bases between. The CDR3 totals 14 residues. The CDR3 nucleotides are TGTGCCAGCAGCGTAGTAGGGAACACCGGGGAGCTGTTTTTT. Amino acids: CASSVVGNTGELFF.

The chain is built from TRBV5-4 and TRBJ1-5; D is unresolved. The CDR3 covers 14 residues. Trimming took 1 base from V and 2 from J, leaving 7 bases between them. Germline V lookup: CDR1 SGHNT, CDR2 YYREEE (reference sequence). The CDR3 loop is CASSLRPGNQPQHF. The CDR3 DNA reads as TGTGCCAGCAGCTTGCGGCCAGGCAATCAGCCCCAGCATTTT.

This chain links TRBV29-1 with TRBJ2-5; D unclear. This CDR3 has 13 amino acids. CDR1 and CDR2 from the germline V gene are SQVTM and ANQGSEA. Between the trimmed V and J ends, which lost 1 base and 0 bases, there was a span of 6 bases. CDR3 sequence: CSVEGNYQETQYF. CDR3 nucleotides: TGCAGCGTTGAAGGCAACTACCAAGAGACCCAGTACTTC. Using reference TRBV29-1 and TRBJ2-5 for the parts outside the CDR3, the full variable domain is SAVISQKPSRDICQRGTSLTIQCQVDSQVTMMFWYRQQPGQSLTLIATANQGSEATYESGFVIDKFPISRPNLTFSTLTVSNMSPEDSSIYLCSVEGNYQETQYFGPGTRLLVL.

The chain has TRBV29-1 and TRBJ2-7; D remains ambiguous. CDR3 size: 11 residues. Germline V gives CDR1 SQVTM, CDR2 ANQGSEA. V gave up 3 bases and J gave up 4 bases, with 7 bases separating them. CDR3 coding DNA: TGCAGCGTTGATTGGGGTTACGAGCAGTACTTC. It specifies CSVDWGYEQYF.

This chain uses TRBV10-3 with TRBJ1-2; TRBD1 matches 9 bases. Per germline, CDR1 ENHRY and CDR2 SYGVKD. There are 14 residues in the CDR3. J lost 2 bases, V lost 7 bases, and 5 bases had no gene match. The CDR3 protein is CAINKGQGNYGYTF. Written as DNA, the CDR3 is TGTGCCATCAACAAGGGACAGGGAAACTATGGCTACACCTTC.

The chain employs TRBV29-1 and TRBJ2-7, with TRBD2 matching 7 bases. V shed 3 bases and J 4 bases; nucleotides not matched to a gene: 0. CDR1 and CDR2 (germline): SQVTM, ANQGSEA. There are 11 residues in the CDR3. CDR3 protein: CSVDGGYEQYF. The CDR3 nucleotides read TGCAGCGTTGACGGGGGGTACGAGCAGTACTTC.

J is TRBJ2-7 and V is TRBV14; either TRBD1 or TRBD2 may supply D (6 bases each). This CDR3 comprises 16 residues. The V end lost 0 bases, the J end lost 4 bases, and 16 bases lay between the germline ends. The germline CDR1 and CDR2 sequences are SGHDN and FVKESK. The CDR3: CASSQESSRGRYEQYF. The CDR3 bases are TGTGCCAGCAGCCAAGAGAGCTCCCGGGGGCGGTACGAGCAGTACTTC. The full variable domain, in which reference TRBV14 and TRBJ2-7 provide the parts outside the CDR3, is EAGVTQFPSHSVIEKGQTVTLRCDPISGHDNLYWYRRVMGKEIKFLLHFVKESKQDESGMPNNRFLAERTGGTYSTLKVQPAELEDSGVYFCASSQESSRGRYEQYFGPGTRLTVT.

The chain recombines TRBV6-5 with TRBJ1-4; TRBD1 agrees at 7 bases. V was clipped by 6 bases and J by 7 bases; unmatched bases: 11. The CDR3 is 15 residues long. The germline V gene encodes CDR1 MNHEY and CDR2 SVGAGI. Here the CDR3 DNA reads TGTGCCAGCAGGACAACAGGGGCGGGGGTTGAAAAACTGTTTTTT. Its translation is CASRTTGAGVEKLFF.

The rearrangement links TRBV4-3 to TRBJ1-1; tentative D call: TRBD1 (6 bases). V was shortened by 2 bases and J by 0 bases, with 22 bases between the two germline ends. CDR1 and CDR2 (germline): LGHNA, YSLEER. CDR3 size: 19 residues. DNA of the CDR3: TGCGCCAGCAGCCAAACCCGACAGGCCCGATCTCCTGTGAACACTGAAGCTTTCTTT. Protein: CASSQTRQARSPVNTEAFF.

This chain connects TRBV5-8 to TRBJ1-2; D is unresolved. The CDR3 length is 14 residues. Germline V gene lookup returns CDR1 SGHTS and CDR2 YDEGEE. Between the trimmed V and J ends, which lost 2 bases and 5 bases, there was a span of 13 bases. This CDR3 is CASSFQTPYYGYTF. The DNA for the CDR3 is TGTGCCAGCAGCTTCCAGACGCCTTATTATGGCTACACCTTC. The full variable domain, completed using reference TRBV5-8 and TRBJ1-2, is EAGVTQSPTHLIKTRGQQATLRCSPISGHTSVYWYQQALGLGLQFLLWYDEGEERNRGNFPPRFSGRQFPNYSSELNVNALELEDSALYLCASSFQTPYYGYTFGSGTRLTVV.

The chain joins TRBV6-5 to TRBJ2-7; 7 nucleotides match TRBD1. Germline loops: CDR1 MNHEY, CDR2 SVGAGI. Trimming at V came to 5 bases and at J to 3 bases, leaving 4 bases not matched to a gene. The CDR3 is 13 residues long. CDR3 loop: CASSPDRVYEQYF. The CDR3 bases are TGTGCCAGCAGTCCCGACAGGGTCTACGAGCAGTACTTC.

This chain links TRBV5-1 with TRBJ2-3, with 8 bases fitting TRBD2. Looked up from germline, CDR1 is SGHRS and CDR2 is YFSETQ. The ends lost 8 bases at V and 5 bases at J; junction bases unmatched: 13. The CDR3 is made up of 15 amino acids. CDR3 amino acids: CASRNLAGGGDTQYF. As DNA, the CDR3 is TGCGCCAGTCGAAACCTCGCGGGGGGAGGAGATACGCAGTATTTT.

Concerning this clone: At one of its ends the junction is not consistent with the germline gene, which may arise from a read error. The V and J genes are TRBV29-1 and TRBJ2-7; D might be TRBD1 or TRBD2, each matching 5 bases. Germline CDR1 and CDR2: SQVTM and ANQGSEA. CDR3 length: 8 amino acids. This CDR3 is CSVDRENF. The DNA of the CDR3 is TGCAGCGTTGACAGGGAGAACTTC.

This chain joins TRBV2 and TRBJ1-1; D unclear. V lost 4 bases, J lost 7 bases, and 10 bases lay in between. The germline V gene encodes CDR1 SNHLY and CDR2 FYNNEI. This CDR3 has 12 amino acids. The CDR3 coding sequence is TGTGCCAGCAGTGCAAACCTACTTGAAGCTTTCTTT. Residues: CASSANLLEAFF.

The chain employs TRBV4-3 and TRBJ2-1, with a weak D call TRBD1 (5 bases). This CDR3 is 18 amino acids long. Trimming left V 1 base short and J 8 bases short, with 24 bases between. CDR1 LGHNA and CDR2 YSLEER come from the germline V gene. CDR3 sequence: CASSQAVVGGRGSDEQFF. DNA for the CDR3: TGCGCCAGCAGCCAAGCCGTCGTGGGCGGAAGGGGTTCAGATGAGCAGTTCTTC.

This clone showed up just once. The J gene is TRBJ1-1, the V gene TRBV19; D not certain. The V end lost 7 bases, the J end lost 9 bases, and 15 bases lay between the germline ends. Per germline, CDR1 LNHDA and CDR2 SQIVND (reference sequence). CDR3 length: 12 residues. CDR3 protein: CASTIGLGKAFF. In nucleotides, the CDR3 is TGTGCCAGTACCATCGGACTGGGAAAAGCTTTCTTT. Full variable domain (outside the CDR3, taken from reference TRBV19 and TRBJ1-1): DGGITQSPKYLFRKEGQNVTLSCEQNLNHDAMYWYRQDPGQGLRLIYYSQIVNDFQKGDIAEGYSVSREKKESFPLTVTSAQKNPTAFYLCASTIGLGKAFFGQGTRLTVV.